These T cell receptor beta chains were read from a single sample in a study of siplizumab effects on memory and regulatory T cells. Profiling relied on immunoSEQ multiplex PCR, and the TCRdb table lists in-frame clones only, not all of them. The data contain approximately 100,000 clones, 92% of them seen just once; the ten biggest clones take up around 0.68%. Sequenced sample: Tregs sorted from blood. These receptors originate from a human donor in good health. CDR3s include the opening cysteine and the closing phenylalanine or tryptophan. The D gene is left open where the match is weak. For some rows the clone size is stated as once, few or many, or as a class when expanded; others skip it.

TRBD1,TRBV5-1,TRBJ2-7,-,CASTRTGQGVYEQYF,TGCGCCAGCACCCGAACGGGACAGGGGGTCTACGAGCAGTACTTC
TRBD2,TRBV6-6,TRBJ2-1,-,CASSIGLAGGYEQFF,TGTGCCAGCAGTATCGGACTAGCGGGAGGTTATGAGCAGTTCTTC
TRBD1,TRBV10-1,TRBJ2-4,once,CASSENRGRGENIQYF,TGCGCCAGCAGTGAGAACAGGGGGCGCGGGGAAAACATTCAGTACTTC
TRBD1,TRBV7-8,TRBJ1-5,-,CASSLESGQGLYSNQPQHF,TGTGCCAGCAGCTTAGAGTCGGGACAGGGGCTATATAGCAATCAGCCCCAGCATTTT
-,TRBV7-3,TRBJ1-1,-,CASSRTGLSEAFF,TGTGCCAGCAGCAGGACGGGGCTCTCTGAAGCTTTCTTT
TRBD2,TRBV11-1,TRBJ2-7,-,CASSPGLAGTYEQYF,TGTGCCAGCAGCCCGGGACTAGCGGGGACCTACGAGCAGTACTTC
TRBD1,TRBV5-8,TRBJ1-3,few,CASSAGGSGNTIYF,TGTGCCAGCAGCGCAGGGGGATCTGGAAACACCATATATTTT
-,TRBV2,TRBJ2-7,once,CASGTSSYEQYF,TGTGCCAGCGGGACGAGCTCCTACGAGCAGTACTTC
-,TRBV6-6,TRBJ1-5,-,CASRGGDQPQHF,TGTGCCAGCAGGGGGGGGGATCAGCCCCAGCATTTT
-,TRBV6-6,TRBJ2-1,medium-sized,CASSDRGQGFNEQFF,TGTGCCAGCAGTGACCGGGGACAAGGGTTCAATGAGCAGTTCTTC
-,TRBV9,TRBJ2-1,-,CASSGVRDGEQFF,TGTGCCAGCAGCGGGGTGCGGGACGGTGAGCAGTTCTTC
TRBD2,TRBV11-2,TRBJ2-1,-,CASSLTSGSWNEQFF,TGTGCCAGCAGCTTAACTAGCGGGAGTTGGAATGAGCAGTTCTTC
-,TRBV18,TRBJ2-2,-,CASSSTLPNTGELFF,TGTGCCAGCTCATCAACACTACCTAACACCGGGGAGCTGTTTTTT
-,TRBV12-1,TRBJ2-7,-,CASSSSPSAYEQYF,TGTGCCAGCAGCTCGAGCCCGTCAGCCTACGAGCAGTACTTC
-,TRBV6-1,TRBJ2-7,-,CASRVGFYEQYF,TGTGCCAGCAGAGTGGGGTTCTACGAGCAGTACTTC
-,TRBV5-4,TRBJ2-1,few,CASSTSGVRWIGEQFF,TGTGCCAGCAGCACCAGCGGAGTAAGGTGGATCGGTGAGCAGTTCTTC
-,TRBV19,TRBJ1-1,-,CASSMVGVNTEAFF,TGTGCCAGTAGTATGGTAGGGGTGAACACTGAAGCTTTCTTT
-,TRBV14,TRBJ1-2,-,CASSQGAGSVNYGYTF,TGTGCCAGCAGCCAAGGTGCCGGGTCCGTTAACTATGGCTACACCTTC
-,TRBV15,TRBJ1-5,-,CATTSGPQPQHF,TGTGCCACCACCTCGGGACCTCAGCCCCAGCATTTT
TRBD2,TRBV5-6,TRBJ2-3,-,CASSLVPAGGGTDTQYF,TGTGCCAGCAGCCTTGTCCCAGCGGGAGGGGGGACAGATACGCAGTATTTT
-,TRBV6-1,TRBJ2-1,-,CASSIKEGNEQFF,TGTGCCAGCAGTATTAAAGAGGGCAATGAGCAGTTCTTC
-,TRBV6-5,TRBJ2-2,-,CASSLGTVGTGELFF,TGTGCCAGCTCCTTGGGCACAGTGGGGACCGGGGAGCTGTTTTTT
TRBD1,TRBV2,TRBJ1-5,-,CASSEADRVGSNQPQHF,TGTGCCAGCAGTGAAGCAGACAGGGTAGGCAGCAATCAGCCCCAGCATTTT
TRBD1,TRBV5-1,TRBJ2-7,-,CASSLAGQGNHEQYF,TGCGCCAGCAGCTTGGCAGGACAGGGGAACCACGAGCAGTACTTC
TRBD1,TRBV18,TRBJ1-5,-,CASSPGQGIEPQHF,TGTGCCAGCTCACCGGGACAGGGTATTGAGCCCCAGCATTTT
-,TRBV13,TRBJ2-3,-,CASSSTLWGRQSTDTQYF,TGTGCCAGCAGCTCCACTCTTTGGGGTCGCCAAAGCACAGATACGCAGTATTTT
TRBD1,TRBV19,TRBJ1-2,-,CASSLPDRLYYGYTF,TGTGCCAGTAGCCTGCCGGACAGGCTGTACTATGGCTACACCTTC
-,TRBV18,TRBJ2-7,-,CASSPTFYEQYF,TGTGCCAGCTCACCAACGTTCTACGAGCAGTACTTC
-,TRBV6-6,TRBJ2-5,-,CASSFGTQRGETQYF,TGTGCCAGCAGTTTCGGGACTCAGAGGGGGGAGACCCAGTACTTC
-,TRBV5-1,TRBJ1-2,-,CASRGPKSNYGYTF,TGCGCCAGCAGGGGGCCCAAATCTAACTATGGCTACACCTTC
-,TRBV15,TRBJ2-7,-,CATSRDGGAYEQYF,TGTGCCACCAGCAGAGATGGGGGAGCCTACGAGCAGTACTTC
TRBD1,TRBV29-1,TRBJ2-7,once,CSVEGTGGYEQYF,TGCAGCGTTGAAGGGACAGGGGGCTACGAGCAGTACTTC
-,TRBV5-6,TRBJ2-2,-,CASSLRSGTGELFF,TGTGCCAGCAGCTTAAGGTCAGGGACCGGGGAGCTGTTTTTT
-,TRBV7-6,TRBJ2-5,-,CASSPEGHPAQETQYF,TGTGCCAGCAGCCCGGAAGGCCACCCCGCTCAGGAGACCCAGTACTTC
-,TRBV4-1,TRBJ1-3,-,CASSQDPGEGRENTIYF,TGCGCCAGCAGCCAAGATCCTGGAGAGGGAAGGGAAAACACCATATATTTT
TRBD2,TRBV7-6,TRBJ2-1,-,CASSRTSGRTNNEQFF,TGTGCCAGCAGCCGGACTAGCGGGAGGACTAACAATGAGCAGTTCTTC
-,TRBV7-8,TRBJ1-1,-,CASSLEGLRGEAFF,TGTGCCAGCAGCTTAGAAGGGTTGCGGGGTGAAGCTTTCTTT
TRBD1,TRBV2,TRBJ2-5,once,CASSRQGGETQYF,TGTGCCAGCAGTAGACAGGGCGGAGAGACCCAGTACTTC
TRBD2,TRBV5-1,TRBJ2-1,once,CASSRLGGRAINEQFF,TGCGCCAGCAGCCGATTGGGCGGGAGGGCCATAAATGAGCAGTTCTTC
TRBD1,TRBV5-4,TRBJ1-6,-,CASSPTQGVGSPLHF,TGTGCCAGCAGCCCGACGCAGGGGGTTGGCTCACCCCTCCACTTT
-,TRBV7-6,TRBJ1-1,-,CASGMGANTEAFF,TGTGCCAGCGGAATGGGCGCGAACACTGAAGCTTTCTTT
-,TRBV5-1,TRBJ2-7,-,CASSLVGNYEQYF,TGCGCCAGCAGCTTGGTAGGGAACTACGAGCAGTACTTC
TRBD1,TRBV27,TRBJ2-7,-,CASSPQGVHYEQYF,TGTGCCAGCAGTCCTCAGGGGGTTCATTACGAGCAGTACTTC
TRBD2,TRBV5-1,TRBJ2-2,-,CASSSLAGGPESAGELFF,TGCGCCAGCAGCTCACTAGCGGGAGGGCCAGAGAGTGCCGGGGAGCTGTTTTTT
TRBD1,TRBV6-6,TRBJ2-7,-,CASGQRDRGLYEQYF,TGTGCCAGCGGACAACGGGACAGGGGGCTCTACGAGCAGTACTTC
-,TRBV6-5,TRBJ1-3,-,CASGPGARAGNTIYF,TGTGCCAGCGGACCGGGTGCTAGAGCTGGAAACACCATATATTTT
-,TRBV27,TRBJ2-1,-,CASSFRGYNEQFF,TGTGCCAGCAGTTTCCGGGGCTACAATGAGCAGTTCTTC
TRBD2,TRBV7-9,TRBJ2-1,-,CASSVGRTSGNINEQFF,TGTGCCAGCAGCGTAGGGCGGACTAGCGGGAACATCAATGAGCAGTTCTTC
-,TRBV29-1,TRBJ2-3,once,CSVAVPTDTQYF,TGCAGCGTAGCGGTCCCCACAGATACGCAGTATTTT
TRBD2,TRBV5-4,TRBJ2-1,few,CASSRTSGRRSYNEQFF,TGTGCCAGCAGCCGCACTAGCGGGAGGAGGTCCTACAATGAGCAGTTCTTC
-,TRBV7-9,TRBJ2-5,-,CASTIGGLERTQYF,TGTGCCAGCACCATCGGGGGTCTCGAGAGGACCCAGTACTTC
TRBD2,TRBV4-1,TRBJ2-7,-,CASSQDTPIGRARNSYEQYF,TGCGCCAGCAGCCAAGATACGCCGATCGGGAGGGCTCGAAACTCCTACGAGCAGTACTTC
TRBD1,TRBV5-1,TRBJ2-7,-,CASSLNGRQGTISEQYF,TGCGCCAGCAGCTTAAATGGCCGACAGGGAACGATTAGCGAGCAGTACTTC
TRBD1,TRBV19,TRBJ2-3,once,CASSISWTGRTDTQYF,TGTGCCAGTAGTATCTCCTGGACAGGGAGGACAGATACGCAGTATTTT
-,TRBV6-5,TRBJ2-5,-,CASSYTAKETQYF,TGTGCCAGCAGTTACACAGCCAAAGAGACCCAGTACTTC
TRBD2,TRBV9,TRBJ2-1,few,CASSARLAGVWGEQFF,TGTGCCAGCAGCGCCCGACTAGCGGGAGTGTGGGGTGAGCAGTTCTTC
-,TRBV7-2,TRBJ2-6,-,CASSLAGVRAGANVLTF,TGTGCCAGCAGCTTAGCTGGGGTTCGAGCTGGGGCCAACGTCCTGACTTTC